This passage covers 3 T cell receptor beta chains from one sample sequenced in a study of blood T cell repertoires in COVID-19 (dated by TCRdb to between 2020 and 2021). The library was generated by the immunoSEQ multiplex PCR assay. TCRdb retrieved this table from immuneACCESS and kept in-frame rearrangements only. Not all clones are present; in checked studies, unresolved V genes account for under half, and no reason is known for the remainder. Across this sample there are 25,000 to 30,000 clones, with 85% to 95% seen only once. Together, the top ten hold approximately 0.78% of the sample. The specimen was peripheral blood. Every receptor here comes from a woman in her 70s with COVID-19, enrolled during active disease.

J is TRBJ2-1 and V is TRBV28, with 14 bases identical to TRBD2. The CDR3 runs 15 residues. Trimming removed 5 bases from V and 6 bases from J; junction bases left unmatched: 3. Germline loops: CDR1 MDHEN, CDR2 SYDVKM. Here the CDR3 DNA reads TGTGCCAGCAGTACCGGGACTAGCGGGAGCAATGAGCAGTTCTTC. Translation gives CASSTGTSGSNEQFF.

V is TRBV27 and J is TRBJ2-1; D unresolved. CDR3 length: 15 amino acids. In germline, CDR1 is MNHEY, CDR2 SMNVEV (reference sequence). Trimming left V 6 bases short and J 2 bases short, with 14 bases between. CDR3 residues: CASSSPLRTYNEQFF. The CDR3 region has the DNA TGTGCCAGCAGCTCCCCCCTCAGAACCTACAATGAGCAGTTCTTC.

This rearrangement joins TRBV2 to TRBJ1-4; tentative D call: TRBD1 (5 bases). From germline, CDR1 is SNHLY and CDR2 FYNNEI. V was trimmed by 6 bases and J by 5 bases, leaving 10 bases between them. This CDR3 comprises 13 residues. The DNA for the CDR3 is TGTGCCAGCAGGACAGTGGGGAATGAAAAACTGTTTTTT. Its protein product is CASRTVGNEKLFF.